The 22 T cell receptor beta chains given below trace back to one sample, sequenced in a study of blood T cell repertoires in COVID-19. Some clones are missing from TCRdb's copy, which holds only in-frame ones; the method was immunoSEQ multiplex PCR. The sample carries 15,000 to 20,000 clones, 89% recorded once. Material: peripheral blood. All receptors come from a human donor in a cohort sampled during active COVID-19.

This chain links TRBV28 with TRBJ2-7, with 7 positions matching TRBD1. CDR1 is MDHEN and CDR2 is SYDVKM in the germline V gene. This CDR3 contains 12 residues. CDR3 sequence: CGLRGLGNEQYF. DNA for the CDR3: TGTGGGCTGAGGGGGCTAGGAAACGAGCAGTACTTC.

The genes are TRBV28 and TRBJ1-2; a possible D gene is TRBD1 (5 bases). Germline V gene data show CDR1 as MDHEN and CDR2 as SYDVKM. The CDR3 runs 14 residues. The ends were cut back, 6 bases at V and 1 base at J, with 12 bases in the middle. This chain's CDR3 is CASRVGGGNYGYTF. The CDR3 nucleotides are TGTGCCAGCAGGGTGGGGGGAGGTAACTATGGCTACACCTTC.

This chain links TRBV3-1 (or the pseudogene TRBV3-2) with TRBJ2-7, with D perhaps matching TRBD2 (6 bases). CDR1 and CDR2 from the germline V gene are LGHDT and YNNKEL (reference sequence). CDR3 size: 17 residues. Trimming took off 4 bases at V and 0 bases at J, with 19 bases between the two ends. CDR3 sequence: CASSPTNERAYSYEQYF. The CDR3 nucleotides read TGTGCCAGCAGCCCTACAAACGAGCGGGCCTACTCCTACGAGCAGTACTTC.

The chain combines TRBV3-1 (or the pseudogene TRBV3-2) with TRBJ2-1; the D gene is possibly TRBD2 (6 bases). V gave up 4 bases and J gave up 8 bases, with 15 bases separating them. Germline V gene sequence: CDR1 LGHDT, CDR2 YNNKEL (reference sequence). The CDR3 spans 14 residues. The CDR3 DNA is TGTGCCAGCAGCCTCCTCCGGGACTCGCATGAGCAGTTCTTC. It codes for CASSLLRDSHEQFF.

This chain uses TRBV10-3 with TRBJ1-6; the D gene is possibly TRBD1 (6 bases). V was pared by 3 bases and J by 9 bases, with 15 bases between. Germline loops: CDR1 ENHRY, CDR2 SYGVKD. The CDR3 length is 15 residues. The CDR3 sequence: CAISEKQGKGSPLHF. CDR3 sequence (DNA): TGTGCCATCAGTGAAAAACAGGGCAAAGGTTCACCCCTCCACTTT.

The rearrangement uses TRBV7-6 and TRBJ2-5; D is possibly TRBD2 (5 bases). The CDR3 sequence is 16 residues long. Looked up from germline, CDR1 is SGHVS and CDR2 is FNYEAQ. V shed 2 bases and J shed 5 bases, with 18 bases lying between them. The CDR3 sequence is CASSLYGMTGLETQYF. In DNA, the CDR3 is TGTGCCAGCAGCTTATATGGGATGACGGGGTTGGAGACCCAGTACTTC.

The V and J genes are TRBV6-1 and TRBJ1-2; D gene ambiguous. Looked up from germline, CDR1 is MNHNS and CDR2 is SASEGT. V shed 1 base and J shed 5 bases, with 11 bases lying between them. The CDR3 spans 14 residues. The CDR3 DNA reads as TGTGCCAGCAGTGAAGATGGCTCAGTGTATGGCTACACCTTC. Translated, it gives CASSEDGSVYGYTF.

This chain joins TRBV18 and TRBJ2-5, with 8 bases matching TRBD1. Germline-derived CDR1 and CDR2 are KGHSH and LQKENI. V lost 9 bases, J lost 4 bases, and 7 bases stayed unmatched. CDR3 length: 13 residues. CDR3 bases: TGTGCCAGTTCAGGACAGGGCATAGAGACCCAGTACTTC. Its protein product is CASSGQGIETQYF.

In this sample, this clone turned up once. This chain connects TRBV7-2 to TRBJ2-2, with TRBD2 identical over 8 bases. The germline CDR1 and CDR2 sequences are SGHTA and FQGNSA. The CDR3 consists of 15 residues. V lost 5 bases to trimming and J lost 5 bases; unmatched junction nucleotides: 7. CDR3 nucleotide sequence: TGTGCCAGCAGCCCCGTGGCGGGAGGAACCGGGGAGCTGTTTTTT. Its translation is CASSPVAGGTGELFF.

J is TRBJ2-6 and V is TRBV3-1 (or the pseudogene TRBV3-2); D is ambiguous. Germline V gene lookup returns CDR1 LGHDT and CDR2 YNNKEL (reference sequence). The CDR3 totals 16 residues. V was pared by 4 bases and J by 3 bases, with 13 bases between. The CDR3 nucleotides are TGTGCCAGCAGCCCCCAGGATGGGTTTGGGGCCAACGTCCTGACTTTC. Translating it yields CASSPQDGFGANVLTF.

The chain has TRBV5-1 and TRBJ2-1; TRBD2 aligns across 8 bases. The trim removed 0 bases at V and 3 bases at J, leaving 8 bases unmatched. The CDR3 spans 17 residues. The germline V gene has CDR1 SGHRS and CDR2 YFSETQ. The CDR3 DNA reads as TGCGCCAGCAGCTTGGCCAGTAGCGGGATCCTCTACAATGAGCAGTTCTTC. This sequence encodes CASSLASSGILYNEQFF. Together with reference TRBV5-1 and TRBJ2-1, the CDR3 gives the full variable domain: KAGVTQTPRYLIKTRGQQVTLSCSPISGHRSVSWYQQTPGQGLQFLFEYFSETQRNKGNFPGRFSGRQFSNSRSEMNVSTLELGDSALYLCASSLASSGILYNEQFFGPGTRLTVL.

The chain links TRBV5-1 to TRBJ2-3; D is unclear. From germline, CDR1 is SGHRS and CDR2 YFSETQ. The CDR3 is 14 residues long. V gave up 0 bases and J gave up 8 bases, with 13 bases separating them. The CDR3 region is CASSLESVPGTQYF. The CDR3 coding sequence is TGCGCCAGCAGCTTGGAGTCAGTCCCAGGTACGCAGTATTTT. The complete variable domain, with remaining parts taken from reference TRBV5-1 and TRBJ2-3, reads KAGVTQTPRYLIKTRGQQVTLSCSPISGHRSVSWYQQTPGQGLQFLFEYFSETQRNKGNFPGRFSGRQFSNSRSEMNVSTLELGDSALYLCASSLESVPGTQYFGPGTRLTVL.

In its sample, this clone was seen once. V and J are TRBV6-2 or TRBV6-3 and TRBJ1-3; D remains unclear. The germline V gene encodes CDR1 MNHEY and CDR2 SVGEGT. This CDR3 is 15 amino acids long. Between the trimmed V and J ends, which lost 2 bases and 0 bases, there was a span of 8 bases. The CDR3 DNA is TGTGCCAGCAGTTACCCGGGGAACTCTGGAAACACCATATATTTT. It specifies CASSYPGNSGNTIYF.

This sequence joins TRBV6-6 and TRBJ2-7; 7 bases agree with TRBD2. Unmatched junction bases numbered 14, after V lost 4 bases and J lost 5 bases. The CDR3 length is 16 residues. Looked up from germline, CDR1 is MNHNY and CDR2 is SVGAGI (reference sequence). CDR3 in DNA: TGTGCCAGCAGTTCCCCCCTGGGCGGGAGTGCCCACGAGCAGTACTTC. Its protein product is CASSSPLGGSAHEQYF.

V is TRBV27 and J is TRBJ2-3; perhaps TRBD1 as D (6 bases). This CDR3 has 13 amino acids. Germline V gene lookup returns CDR1 MNHEY and CDR2 SMNVEV (reference sequence). The germline V and J ends were trimmed by 6 bases and 8 bases, with 15 bases remaining between them. CDR3 residues: CASRGAEASTQYF. CDR3 bases: TGTGCCAGCAGGGGGGCGGAGGCGAGTACGCAGTATTTT.

The genes are TRBV5-1 and TRBJ2-1; 10 positions match TRBD2. Unmatched junction bases numbered 6, after V lost 1 base and J lost 8 bases. CDR3 size: 15 residues. Germline CDR1 reads SGHRS; CDR2 reads YFSETQ. The CDR3 DNA is TGCGCCAGCAGCTTGCTAGCGGGAGTGGAGGATGAGCAGTTCTTC. Translated, it gives CASSLLAGVEDEQFF.

By share of the sample, this clone is medium-sized. The sample has other DNA sequences that encode this CDR3 too. The genes are TRBV5-6 and TRBJ2-1, with TRBD2 as a possible D gene (5 bases). This CDR3 contains 14 residues. With 1 base removed from V and 6 bases from J, the gap between germline ends came to 11 bases. Germline V gene data show CDR1 as SGHDT and CDR2 as YYEEEE. CDR3 residues: CASSLSGRINEQFF. DNA for the CDR3: TGTGCCAGCAGCTTGAGCGGCAGGATCAATGAGCAGTTCTTC.

This clone appeared a few times. The chain combines TRBV2 with TRBJ2-7; weak D call: TRBD2 (6 bases). Germline loops: CDR1 SNHLY, CDR2 FYNNEI. V dropped 3 bases and J dropped 12 bases, with 15 bases sitting between them. The CDR3 is 12 amino acids. The CDR3 bases are TGTGCCAGCAGTGACAGTAGCACTAGCACGTACTTC. Residues: CASSDSSTSTYF. The entire variable domain, with the rest obtained from reference TRBV2 and TRBJ2-7, is as follows: EPEVTQTPSHQVTQMGQEVILRCVPISNHLYFYWYRQILGQKVEFLVSFYNNEISEKSEIFDDQFSVERPDGSNFTLKIRSTKLEDSAMYFCASSDSSTSTYFGPGTRLTVT.

The J gene is TRBJ1-5, the V gene TRBV19; D might be TRBD1 (6 bases). Per the germline V gene, CDR1 is LNHDA and CDR2 is SQIVND (reference sequence). Trimming pared 5 bases from V and 0 bases from J, leaving 11 bases between. The CDR3 contains 15 residues. CDR3 loop: CASSLQGNSNQPQHF. The CDR3 DNA follows: TGTGCCAGTAGTTTACAGGGCAATAGCAATCAGCCCCAGCATTTT.

The chain links TRBV28 to TRBJ1-4, with 10 bases fitting TRBD1. Germline V gene sequence: CDR1 MDHEN, CDR2 SYDVKM. CDR3 length: 14 residues. The J segment lost 7 bases and the V segment lost 6 bases, leaving 5 bases of the junction unmatched. CDR3 coding DNA: TGTGCCAGCAGCACCGACAGGGGGCGTGAAAAACTGTTTTTT. The encoded protein is CASSTDRGREKLFF. The variable domain in full, completed from reference TRBV28 and TRBJ1-4, reads DVKVTQSSRYLVKRTGEKVFLECVQDMDHENMFWYRQDPGLGLRLIYFSYDVKMKEKGDIPEGYSVSREKKERFSLILESASTNQTSMYLCASSTDRGREKLFFGSGTQLSVL.

The V call is TRBV4-1, the J call TRBJ2-7; TRBD2 is a possible D gene (5 bases). The CDR3 covers 16 residues. Trimming left V 0 bases short and J 1 base short, with 13 bases between. Germline V gives CDR1 MGHRA, CDR2 YSYEKL. Here the CDR3 reads CASSQDAAGISYEQYF. The CDR3 DNA is TGCGCCAGCAGCCAAGATGCGGCCGGGATTTCCTACGAGCAGTACTTC.

The chain links TRBV6-1 to TRBJ2-5, with 11 bases lining up with TRBD2. Germline CDR1 MNHNS, CDR2 SASEGT. The CDR3 sequence is 16 residues long. The V and J ends lost 4 bases and 6 bases, in that order; junction bases with no gene match: 10. The CDR3 bases are TGTGCCAGCAGTGCCTACTCTAGCGGGAGGATGAAGACCCAGTACTTC. Residues: CASSAYSSGRMKTQYF.